These 11 T cell receptor beta chains were all obtained from the same sample, sequenced in a study of blood T cell repertoires in COVID-19. The method was immunoSEQ multiplex PCR; TCRdb's version includes in-frame clones alone and lacks a portion of them. The repertoire consists of 250,000 to 350,000 clones, with nearly 90% occurring once and the leading ten covering about 1%. Sample: PBMCs or T cells enriched from blood (not recorded which). The receptors come from a woman in her twenties or thirties who had recovered from COVID-19.

The chain recombines TRBV5-5 with TRBJ2-7; weak D call: TRBD1 (5 bases). CDR1 and CDR2 (germline): SGHKS, YYEKEE (reference sequence). This CDR3 region has 16 residues. Trimming stripped 0 bases from V and 2 bases from J, with 15 bases between. This CDR3 is CASSLAAGLGAYEQYF. The CDR3 DNA sequence: TGTGCCAGCAGCTTGGCGGCAGGGTTAGGGGCCTACGAGCAGTACTTC.

CDR3 sequence reads: CAISERGQGTNEQYF. CDR3 nucleotide sequence: TGTGCCATCAGTGAGCGGGGACAGGGGACGAACGAGCAGTACTTC. J is TRBJ2-7 and V is TRBV10-3; TRBD1 matches 10 bases. The germline V gene encodes CDR1 ENHRY and CDR2 SYGVKD. There are 15 residues in the CDR3. Trimming removed 2 bases from V and 5 bases from J; junction bases left unmatched: 6.

The chain combines TRBV5-4 with TRBJ2-3, with D possibly matching TRBD2 (5 bases). This CDR3 comprises 14 residues. Trimming removed 5 bases from V and 2 bases from J, with 12 bases in between. The germline CDR1 and CDR2 sequences are SGHNT and YYREEE (reference sequence). The CDR3 bases are TGTGCCAGCAGTCCGGAGCGGTCCACAGATACGCAGTATTTT. Its protein product is CASSPERSTDTQYF.

This clone showed up just once. The chain carries TRBV11-2 and TRBJ2-7; D unresolved. The ends were cut back, 5 bases at V and 2 bases at J, with 13 bases in the middle. Germline V CDR1 and CDR2: SGHAT, FQNNGV. This CDR3 is 14 amino acids long. This CDR3 reads CASSPSGATYEQYF. CDR3 bases: TGTGCCAGCAGCCCATCCGGTGCGACCTACGAGCAGTACTTC.

The rearrangement joins TRBV7-8 to TRBJ1-1; no definite D call. The germline V gene encodes CDR1 SGHVS and CDR2 FQNEAQ. Trimming removed 1 base at V and 3 bases at J, with 6 bases between. CDR3 length: 13 residues. CDR3 sequence reads: CASSLDLDTEAFF. The CDR3 coding sequence is TGTGCCAGCAGCTTAGATCTAGACACTGAAGCTTTCTTT.

The CDR3 region is CSVIGGDQPQHF. The CDR3 bases are TGCAGCGTCATTGGGGGGGATCAGCCCCAGCATTTT. The chain joins TRBV29-1 to TRBJ1-5; TRBD1 might be the D (5 bases). This CDR3 spans 12 amino acids. The germline CDR1 and CDR2 sequences are SQVTM and ANQGSEA. With 6 bases removed from V and 5 bases from J, the gap between germline ends came to 11 bases.

This clone has a single count. CDR3 DNA: TGCAGCGTACAACTGACGGGAGGGTTGGATTCACCCCTCCACTTT. Residues: CSVQLTGGLDSPLHF. The V call is TRBV29-1, the J call TRBJ1-6; no reliable D call. CDR3 length: 15 residues. CDR1 is SQVTM and CDR2 is ANQGSEA in the germline V gene. V lost 6 bases and J lost 8, with 20 bases in between.

This clone appeared a single time. V and J are TRBV30 and TRBJ1-1; TRBD1 might be the D (5 bases). The length of the CDR3 is 12 residues. Trimming took off 3 bases at V and 4 bases at J, with 9 bases between the two ends. CDR1 GTSNPN and CDR2 SVGIG come from the germline V gene (reference sequence). CDR3 residues: CAWRQAPTEAFF. The CDR3 DNA reads TGTGCCTGGAGACAGGCCCCCACTGAAGCTTTCTTT.

The rearrangement joins TRBV5-1 to TRBJ2-2, with D hard to call. CDR1 SGHRS and CDR2 YFSETQ come from the germline V gene. Trimming left V 4 bases short and J 3 bases short, with 4 bases between. The CDR3 loop spans 12 amino acids. For the CDR3, the DNA is TGCGCCAGCAGCCCCGACACCGGGGAGCTGTTTTTT. It encodes CASSPDTGELFF.

The chain combines TRBV5-1 with TRBJ2-2, with a tentative D call TRBD2 (5 bases). In germline, CDR1 is SGHRS, CDR2 YFSETQ. The CDR3 spans 14 residues. Trimming removed 1 base from V and 4 bases from J, with 8 bases in between. The CDR3 is CASSLRGSTGELFF. CDR3 DNA: TGCGCCAGCAGCTTGCGGGGAAGCACCGGGGAGCTGTTTTTT.

The V and J genes are TRBV28 and TRBJ2-3; no firm D call. Germline-derived CDR1 and CDR2 are MDHEN and SYDVKM. The CDR3 length is 14 residues. Trimming stripped 2 bases from V and 0 bases from J, with 6 bases between. The DNA of the CDR3 is TGTGCCAGCAGTTTACCTCCTAGCACAGATACGCAGTATTTT. This codes for CASSLPPSTDTQYF.